The 4 T cell receptor beta chains presented below share a single source sample, sequenced in a study of OX40 agonist ivuxolimab in advanced cancers. The assay was immunoSEQ multiplex PCR, and TCRdb's table has in-frame clones only and misses some. The repertoire has tens of thousands of clones, approximately 84% of them found once; the top ten carry less than 9.5%. The sample here was CD4+ or CD8+ T cells sorted from blood, taken in a trial of the OX40 agonist ivuxolimab. The receptors shown here come from an adult with an advanced solid tumor such as melanoma, head and neck, liver or kidney cancer.

The chain's CDR3 is CASSARGGAGVTGTQYF. CDR3 nucleotides: TGTGCCAGCAGCGCTCGAGGGGGGGCAGGAGTAACAGGGACCCAGTACTTC. V gene TRBV7-8 combines with J gene TRBJ2-5; D might be TRBD2 (7 bases). Trimming shortened V by 5 bases and J by 7 bases, and 26 bases separated the two germline ends. CDR1 is SGHVS, CDR2 FQNEAQ, per germline. There are 17 residues in the CDR3.

J is TRBJ2-3 and V is TRBV6-4; a possible D gene is TRBD1 (6 bases). This CDR3 has 16 amino acids. V was pared by 6 bases and J by 3 bases, with 19 bases between. Germline V gene lookup returns CDR1 MRHNA and CDR2 SNTAGT. CDR3 sequence: CASRTGPGTRTDTQYF. CDR3 nucleotides: TGTGCCAGCAGGACTGGTCCGGGGACACGGACAGATACGCAGTATTTT.

The chain has TRBV18 and TRBJ2-1, with D hard to call. Trimming took off 2 bases at V and 8 bases at J, with 16 bases between the two ends. Germline values: CDR1 KGHSH, CDR2 LQKENI. The CDR3 is 15 residues long. Here the CDR3 DNA reads TGTGCCAGCTCACCAGGGCTAGGAAATGTCGATGAGCAGTTCTTC. This translates into CASSPGLGNVDEQFF.

The V and J genes are TRBV7-2 and TRBJ2-7, with TRBD2 matching over 12 bases. The germline V gene has CDR1 SGHTA and CDR2 FQGNSA. Trimming took 4 bases from V and 1 from J; bases not matched to a gene: 5. The CDR3 length is 16 residues. The chain's CDR3 is CASSSYGTSGSYEQYF. DNA of the CDR3: TGTGCCAGCAGCTCCTACGGGACTAGCGGGTCCTACGAGCAGTACTTC.